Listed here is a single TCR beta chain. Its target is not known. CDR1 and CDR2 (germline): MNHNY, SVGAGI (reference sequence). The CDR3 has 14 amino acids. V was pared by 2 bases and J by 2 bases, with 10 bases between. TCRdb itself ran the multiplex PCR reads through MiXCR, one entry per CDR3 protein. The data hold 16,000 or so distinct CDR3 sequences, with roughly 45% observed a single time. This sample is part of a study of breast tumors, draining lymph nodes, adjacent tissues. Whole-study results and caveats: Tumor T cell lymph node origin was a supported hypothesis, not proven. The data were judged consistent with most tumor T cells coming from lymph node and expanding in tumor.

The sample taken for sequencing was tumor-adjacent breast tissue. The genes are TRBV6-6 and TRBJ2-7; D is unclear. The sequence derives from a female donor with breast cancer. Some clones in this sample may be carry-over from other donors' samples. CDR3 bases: TGTGCCAGCAGTTACGAAGGTTTGGCCTACGAGCAGTACTTC. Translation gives CASSYEGLAYEQYF.